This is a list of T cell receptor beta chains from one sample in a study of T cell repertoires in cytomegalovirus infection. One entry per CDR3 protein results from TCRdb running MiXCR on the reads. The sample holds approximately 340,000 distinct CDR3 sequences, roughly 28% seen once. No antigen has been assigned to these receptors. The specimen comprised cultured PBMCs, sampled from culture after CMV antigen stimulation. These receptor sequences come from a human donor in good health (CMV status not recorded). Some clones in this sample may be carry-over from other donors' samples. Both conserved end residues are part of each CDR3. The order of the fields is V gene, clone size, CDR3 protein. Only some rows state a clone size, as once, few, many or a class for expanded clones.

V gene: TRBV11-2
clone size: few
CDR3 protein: CASSPKLGGNYGYTF

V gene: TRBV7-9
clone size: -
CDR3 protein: CASSPTVGQSYEQYF

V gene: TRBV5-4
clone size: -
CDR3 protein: CASSFTENTEAFF

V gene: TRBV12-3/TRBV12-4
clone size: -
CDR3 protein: CACRASGRAYEQYF

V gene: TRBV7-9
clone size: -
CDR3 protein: CASSLVGRNVYNEQFF

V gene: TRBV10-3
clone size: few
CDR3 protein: CAISRDGNSGNTIYF

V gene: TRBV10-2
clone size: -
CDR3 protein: CASRREEGYNEQFF

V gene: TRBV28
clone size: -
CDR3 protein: CASSPTRGTSGSYTQYF

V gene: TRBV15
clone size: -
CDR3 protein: CATSSGTVGHEQYF

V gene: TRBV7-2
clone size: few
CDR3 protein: CASSPRTEGSGNTIYF

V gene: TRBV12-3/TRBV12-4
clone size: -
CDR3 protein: CASNYDGRGEQYF

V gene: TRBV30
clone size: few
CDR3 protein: CAWSVGGETQYF

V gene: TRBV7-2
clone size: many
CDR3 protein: CASSLGQSIDQPQHF

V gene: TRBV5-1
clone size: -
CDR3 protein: CASSLGRLAGSYNEQFF

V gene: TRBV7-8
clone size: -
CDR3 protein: CASSLARLAGFNDRTYNEQFF

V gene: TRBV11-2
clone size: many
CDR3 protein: CASSQQGERGNTQYF

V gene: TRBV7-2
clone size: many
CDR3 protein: CASSPRGGTSGRVGTDTQYF

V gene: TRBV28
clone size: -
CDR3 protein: CASRKLAGGAHEQYF

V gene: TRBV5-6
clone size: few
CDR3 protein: CASSLVVQGGYEQYF

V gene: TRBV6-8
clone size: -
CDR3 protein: CASSPVGPGDTFF

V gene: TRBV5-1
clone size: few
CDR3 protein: CASSLEGFDSPLHF

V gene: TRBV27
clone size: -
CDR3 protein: CASSPQAATNEKLFF

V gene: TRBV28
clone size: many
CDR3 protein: CASIQGGSGNTIYF

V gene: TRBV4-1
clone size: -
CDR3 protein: CASSPSGGDYEQYF

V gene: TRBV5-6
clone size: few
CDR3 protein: CASSSRTASSYEQYF

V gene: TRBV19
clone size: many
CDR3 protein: CASSVTVRETQYF

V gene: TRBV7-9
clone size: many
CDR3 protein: CASSLAGRGWNEQYF

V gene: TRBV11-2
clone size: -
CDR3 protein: CASSLDAGLDEQFF

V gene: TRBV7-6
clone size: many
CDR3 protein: CASSRDRAGTEAFF

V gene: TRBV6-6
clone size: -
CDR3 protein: CASSYGQERNQPQHF

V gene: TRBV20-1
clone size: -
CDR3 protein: CSARGGSGEGGKVPKTDTQYF

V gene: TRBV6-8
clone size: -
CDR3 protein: CASSQSPGAGYTF

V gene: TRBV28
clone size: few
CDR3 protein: CASSSLRASYNEQFF

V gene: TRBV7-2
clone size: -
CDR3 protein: CASSQGAYGNQPQHF

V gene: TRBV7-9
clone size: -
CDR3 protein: CASSTFGGGTEAFF

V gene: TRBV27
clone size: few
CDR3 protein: CASSTRTGDHGYTF

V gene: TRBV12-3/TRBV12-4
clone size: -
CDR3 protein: CASTLGVGADTQYF

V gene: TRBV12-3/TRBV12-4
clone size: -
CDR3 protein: CASSLDYGGASTSF

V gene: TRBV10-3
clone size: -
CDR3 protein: CASTSGGALETQYF

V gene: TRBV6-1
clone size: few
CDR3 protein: CASRDDRGLSSPLHF

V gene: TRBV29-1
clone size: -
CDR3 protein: CSVRFVQGSYEQYF

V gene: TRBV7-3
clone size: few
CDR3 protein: CASSPGLAGGRNGELFF